These 18 T cell receptor beta chains share one sample of origin, sequenced in a study of T cells in Graves' hyperthyroidism and ophthalmopathy. RNA transcripts provided the source from which TCR beta CDR3 regions were amplified. TCR CDR3 underwent first-round RT-PCR with the HTBI primer set. TCRdb reanalysed the multiplex PCR reads using MiXCR and keeps one entry per CDR3 protein. The sample has around 690,000 distinct CDR3 sequences, under 25% seen once. Sequencing was performed on blood. The receptor source for this set is a man younger than 45 with Graves' ophthalmopathy.

The chain uses TRBV5-1 and TRBJ2-7; 9 bases are shared with TRBD2. Germline lookup yields CDR1 SGHRS and CDR2 YFSETQ. The CDR3 has 17 residues. V gave up 0 bases and J gave up 1 base; unmatched junction bases: 8. CDR3 DNA sequence: TGCGCCAGCAGCTTGGCTGGCAGCGGGAGGACTTCCTACGAGCAGTACTTC. This codes for CASSLAGSGRTSYEQYF.

At least ten counts were recorded for this clonotype. V usage is TRBV6-6 and J usage is TRBJ2-7, with D perhaps TRBD2 (6 bases). CDR3 length: 15 amino acids. Germline CDR1 and CDR2: MNHNY and SVGAGI (reference sequence). Deletions cut 2 bases from V and 3 bases from J, with 14 bases between. CDR3 amino acids: CASSYRPGRDYEQYF. The CDR3 DNA follows: TGTGCCAGCAGTTACCGACCCGGGCGGGACTACGAGCAGTACTTC.

This clonotype turned up a few times. The chain links TRBV10-3 to TRBJ1-5; no clear D. CDR3 length equals 15 residues. Looked up from germline, CDR1 is ENHRY and CDR2 is SYGVKD. Trimming removed 3 bases at V and 0 bases at J, with 9 bases between. The CDR3, as DNA: TGTGCCATCAGTGAAGAGGGTTATAGCAATCAGCCCCAGCATTTT. Its protein product is CAISEEGYSNQPQHF.

Concerning this clonotype itself: A much larger clone is a single base away; this may be a read error. J is TRBJ2-5 and V is TRBV10-3, with no clear D. There are 12 residues in the CDR3. The germline V gene has CDR1 ENHRY and CDR2 SYGVKD. CDR3 loop: CATSEVFETQYF. CDR3 sequence (DNA): TGTGCCACCAGTGAGGTGTTTGAGACCCAGTACTTC.

This clonotype has ten or more counts. The chain combines TRBV30 with TRBJ2-6; maybe TRBD2 (5 bases). The V gene lost 2 bases and the J gene lost 2 bases, with 16 bases spanning the gap. The CDR3 is 17 residues long. The germline gives CDR1 GTSNPN, CDR2 SVGIG (reference sequence). This CDR3 reads CAWSPVLGVTGANVLTF. In DNA form, the CDR3 reads TGTGCCTGGAGTCCTGTATTGGGAGTCACTGGGGCCAACGTCCTGACTTTC.

This clonotype was counted between two and nine times. The rearrangement uses TRBV7-9 and TRBJ2-4; TRBD2 is a possible D gene (7 bases). The germline V gene encodes CDR1 SEHNR and CDR2 FQNEAQ (reference sequence). V lost 5 bases and J lost 5, with 19 bases in between. The CDR3 spans 16 residues. CDR3 DNA: TGTGCCAGCAGCCCCACCCACGGGGGGCAGGAAAACATTCAGTACTTC. It encodes CASSPTHGGQENIQYF.

There are many counts of this clonotype. CDR3 nucleotides: TGTGCCAGCAGCCCCACGAAGGGGCTGGGGAATGAGCAGTTCTTC. This codes for CASSPTKGLGNEQFF. The V gene is TRBV3-1, the J gene TRBJ2-1; the D gene is possibly TRBD1 (5 bases). The CDR3 is made up of 15 amino acids. The V and J ends lost 4 bases and 7 bases respectively, with 17 bases between them. CDR1 is LGHDT and CDR2 is YNNKEL in the germline V gene (reference sequence).

The chain has TRBV6-5 and TRBJ2-5, with 11 nucleotides matching TRBD2. From germline, CDR1 is MNHEY and CDR2 SVGAGI. V was pared by 2 bases and J by 3 bases, with 2 bases of the junction left unmatched. The CDR3 length is 15 residues. DNA for the CDR3: TGTGCCAGCAGTTACCAGGGACTAGCGGAAGAGACCCAGTACTTC. Protein sequence: CASSYQGLAEETQYF.

J is TRBJ2-7 and V is TRBV5-1; D remains unclear. V was shortened by 4 bases and J by 2 bases, with 22 bases between the two germline ends. Germline V gives CDR1 SGHRS, CDR2 YFSETQ. The CDR3 contains 17 residues. The CDR3 DNA sequence: TGCGCCAGCAGCGTAGAGTCAGGATCTAATCCCACCTACGAGCAGTACTTC. The encoded protein is CASSVESGSNPTYEQYF.

In its sample, this clonotype was seen many times. The chain is built from TRBV5-1 and TRBJ2-1; TRBD1 aligns across 10 bases. CDR3 length: 14 residues. J lost 3 bases, V lost 8 bases, and 5 bases had no gene match. Germline V CDR1 and CDR2: SGHRS, YFSETQ. The CDR3 loop reads CARPGQGIYNEQFF. CDR3 coding DNA: TGCGCCAGACCGGGACAGGGGATCTACAATGAGCAGTTCTTC.

The V call is TRBV7-9, the J call TRBJ1-6, with D possibly being TRBD1 (6 bases). The CDR3 spans 14 residues. The V end lost 6 bases, the J end lost 7 bases, and 13 bases lay between the germline ends. Germline V gives CDR1 SEHNR, CDR2 FQNEAQ (reference sequence). CDR3 protein: CASRSDSNNSPLHF. CDR3 nucleotides: TGTGCCAGCAGATCGGACAGTAACAATTCACCCCTCCACTTT. The full variable domain, rest sourced from reference TRBV7-9 and TRBJ1-6, is DTGVSQNPRHKITKRGQNVTFRCDPISEHNRLYWYRQTLGQGPEFLTYFQNEAQLEKSRLLSDRFSAERPKGSFSTLEIQRTEQGDSAMYLCASRSDSNNSPLHFGNGTRLTVT.

This clonotype has at least ten counts. This chain joins TRBV7-9 and TRBJ2-7, with 7 bases that match TRBD1. CDR1 and CDR2 from the germline V gene are SEHNR and FQNEAQ (reference sequence). J gave up 5 bases and V 3 bases, and 7 bases lay outside the gene matches. The CDR3 length is 14 residues. CDR3 bases: TGTGCCAGCAGCTTCCACAGGGGACGGGACGAGCAGTACTTC. This sequence encodes CASSFHRGRDEQYF.

This clonotype was recorded at least ten times. The rearrangement joins TRBV28 to TRBJ2-7; D uncertain. This CDR3 contains 13 residues. V was trimmed by 8 bases and J by 2 bases, leaving 13 bases between them. CDR1 and CDR2 (germline): MDHEN, SYDVKM. CDR3 sequence: CASCETPTYEQYF. The CDR3 DNA follows: TGTGCCAGCTGCGAGACACCGACCTACGAGCAGTACTTC.

The chain has TRBV27 and TRBJ2-2; weak D call: TRBD1 (5 bases). The CDR3 extends over 13 amino acids. Looked up from germline, CDR1 is MNHEY and CDR2 is SMNVEV (reference sequence). V lost 8 bases and J 1 base, leaving 8 bases between the germline ends. In DNA, the CDR3 is TGTGCCAGCTTCGACAGGAACACCGGGGAGCTGTTTTTT. Protein product: CASFDRNTGELFF.

The DNA for the CDR3 is TGTGCCAGCTCACCCACTCGCATGCCATATTTAAATGAGCAGTTCTTC. Its translation is CASSPTRMPYLNEQFF. The gene calls are TRBV18 and TRBJ2-1; D uncertain. This CDR3 is 16 amino acids long. Germline-derived CDR1 and CDR2 are KGHSH and LQKENI. Trimming removed 3 bases from V and 7 bases from J, with 19 bases in between. The whole variable domain, filled in from reference TRBV18 and TRBJ2-1, reads NAGVMQNPRHLVRRRGQEARLRCSPMKGHSHVYWYRQLPEEGLKFMVYLQKENIIDESGMPKERFSAEFPKEGPSILRIQQVVRGDSAAYFCASSPTRMPYLNEQFFGPGTRLTVL.

This clonotype has a handful of counts. The chain recombines TRBV6-5 with TRBJ1-2, with D possibly matching TRBD1 (6 bases). The CDR3 consists of 18 residues. V was clipped by 0 bases and J by 2 bases, with 19 bases between them. CDR1 and CDR2 from the germline V gene are MNHEY and SVGAGI. Written as DNA, the CDR3 is TGTGCCAGCAGTTACTCGGTGTGGTCGGCCAGGGGAAACTATGGCTACACCTTC. The encoded protein is CASSYSVWSARGNYGYTF.

The chain uses TRBV5-6 and TRBJ1-1; D is uncertain. Trimming cost V 0 bases and J 4 bases, with 10 bases left between them. The CDR3 has 14 amino acids. Germline values: CDR1 SGHDT, CDR2 YYEEEE. The CDR3 coding sequence is TGTGCCAGCAGCTTGGTGGGGTTTAGCACTGAAGCTTTCTTT. This sequence encodes CASSLVGFSTEAFF.

The genes are TRBV2 and TRBJ2-7; D is tentatively TRBD1 or TRBD2 (5 bases each). The V gene's germline CDR1 is SNHLY and CDR2 FYNNEI. Trimming stripped 6 bases from V and 3 bases from J, with 12 bases between. The CDR3 runs to 13 residues. CDR3 bases: TGTGCCAGCAGACCGGGACGGAGCTACGAGCAGTACTTC. Translated: CASRPGRSYEQYF. The full variable domain, its missing parts supplied by reference TRBV2 and TRBJ2-7, is EPEVTQTPSHQVTQMGQEVILRCVPISNHLYFYWYRQILGQKVEFLVSFYNNEISEKSEIFDDQFSVERPDGSNFTLKIRSTKLEDSAMYFCASRPGRSYEQYFGPGTRLTVT.